The entry that follows covers one TCR beta chain sequence. What this receptor recognizes is not known. The data were taken from a study of cytomegalovirus exposure and HLA in healthy donors (dated by TCRdb to about 2017). Context from the whole study: An earlier analysis of roughly 500 of the donors reported roughly 300 Gb of sequence data and 100 million to 130 million unique TCR beta sequences from some 180 million T cells. Roughly 320 gigabases of sequencing data and roughly 80 million unique TCR sequences made up an early release that covered fewer than 650 HLA-typed donors. Among the approximately 400 genotyped donors, approximately 81% belonged to the genetic ancestry cluster associated with self-reported Caucasian donors. The study aimed to test whether cataloging public T cell receptors could reveal signatures of past pathogen exposure. The T cell repertoires of under 750 subjects were profiled by immunosequencing and related to cytomegalovirus serostatus. A separate validation cohort of more than 100 different subjects was used in addition to the approximately 640-subject first cohort. The study combined high-throughput TCR immunosequencing, statistical association of individual TCRs with disease status, and machine learning to predict cytomegalovirus infection status. A later analysis re-examined previously published TCR beta repertoires from 610 or so donors and added high-resolution HLA genotyping to investigate patterns of TCR occurrence. Rather than drawing on any new phenotypic data, the later analysis identified candidate immune exposures from TCR beta sequences and the way those sequences occurred across donors. An earlier analysis of several hundred of the donors used high-throughput TCR beta sequencing to judge whether each TCR beta V gene segment behaved as functional or pseudogenic. Donor age, sex, ethnicity and CMV serostatus were compiled alongside the repertoire data. A later genetic analysis took genome-wide SNP genotypes for about 65% of the roughly 670 donors and used that subset as a discovery cohort. All discovery cohort repertoires had been generated using a single sequencing platform. HLA typing covered class I and class II loci at four-digit resolution. Typing coverage varied by locus: about 629-640 donors for A, B, C, DRB1 and DQB1; roughly 510 for DQA1; some 610 for DPA1; 450 to 480 for DPB1. Because of strong linkage in the cohort, four to six DR-DQ haplotypes were treated as single units for association and clustering. Among about 410 genotyped donors of the cohort, an average of approximately 200,000 unique TCR beta nucleotide sequences was sequenced per donor, of which roughly 18% were non-productive. Summary of the overall study and its limitations: V-gene and J-gene trimming of TCR beta chains was associated with a missense DCLRE1C variant in a later genetic analysis, and the association was replicated in an independent cohort. The 87-base-pair reads could not distinguish some IMGT-functional V segments, including TRBV6-2 and TRBV6-3, so those segments were excluded. HLA typing was unavailable for some donors at each locus, so association tests used only the typed subset. CMV serostatus was the only immune exposure information available for the cohort. Presence/absence analyses assumed roughly uniform sequencing depth across donors, an assumption that may not hold. A later analysis found that most CMV-associated TCR beta chains appeared HLA-restricted, with HLA associations seemingly driven largely by CMV exposure. In a later analysis, several top co-occurrence clusters were reported to appear linked to parvovirus B19, influenza, CMV and Epstein-Barr virus. Because counts were too low, roughly 16 rarely observed V segments, including chromosome 9 orphons, were left out of the earlier analysis of 587 of the donors. When HLA alleles, especially DR and DQ, strongly co-occurred, attributing TCR associations to individual alleles was difficult. While some public TCRs were present in many individuals, most TCR sequences turned up only very rarely across donors. The classifier was reported to diagnose cytomegalovirus status with high specificity and sensitivity in both the original and validation cohorts. Compared with equally common non-associated chains, HLA-associated TCR beta chains in a later analysis were more clonally expanded and had lower generation probabilities. The authors suggested that the approach could potentially be generalized to other disease states and immunological phenotypes. A cluster of highly shared sequence variants was judged likely to represent a technical artifact of the sequencing pipeline. The cohort was sequenced for TCR beta chains only, and without alpha or paired-chain data the features that could be detected were limited. In a later analysis, 15,000 to 20,000 TCR beta sequences were associated with specific HLA alleles at a false discovery rate of 0.05. Three of the identified cytomegalovirus-associated TCR beta chains were confirmed in vitro to be specific for cytomegalovirus antigens. In a later analysis, TCR association rates were found to vary across HLA loci, with the most associated TCRs seen for DRB1 alleles and the fewest for HLA-C alleles. Linkage disequilibrium might explain the correlated functional status among segregating V segments, but an unknown experimental factor could not be excluded. In an earlier analysis of 500 to 650 of the donors, most TCR beta V segments appeared in productive rearrangements about 90% or about 30% of the time, broadly matching IMGT annotations. In a later genetic analysis, fewer N-insertions in productive TCRs were reported among donors in an Asian-associated ancestry cluster than the roughly 700-donor mean. A total of fewer than 200 TCR beta chains were listed by the study as associated with cytomegalovirus. A further reported finding was that TCR beta sequences accurately predicted the HLA-A and HLA-B alleles for most subjects in the first cohort.

CDR1 and CDR2 (GTSNPN, SVGIG) derive from the germline V gene (reference sequence). The CDR3 holds 12 amino acids from the cysteine to the phenylalanine. Here the CDR3 DNA is all that survives: 36 bases in frame from base 1. The V end loses 4 bases and the J end loses 7 bases, and a stretch of 8 bases separates them. Library preparation used the immunoSEQ multiplex PCR assay. For the multiplex PCR, a mixture combining 60 forward primers for TCR Vbeta segments and 13 reverse primers for TCR Jbeta segments was used. The CDR3 region of rearranged TCR beta genes was amplified from genomic DNA by a multiplex PCR assay. The Illumina HiSeq System was used to sequence the amplified TCR beta libraries as 87-base-pair reads. The study's own analysis went as follows. A later analysis counted about 82 million unique TCR beta chains across the roughly 700 repertoires, and around 9.9 million of these chains were shared by at least two donors. To remove PCR and sequencing errors, raw reads were error-corrected and collapsed into unique sequences using a nearest-neighbor algorithm that merged closely related sequences. CDR3 sequences were aligned to IMGT reference sequences to assign V, D and J gene segments. For a sequence to be retained, at least a six-nucleotide match to both a V gene segment and a J gene segment was required. Rearrangements were classified as productive when the CDR3 lacked stop codons and remained in frame with V and J, and all other rearrangements were classified as non-productive. Following IMGT convention, CDR3 was defined as the stretch from the second conserved V-encoded cysteine to the conserved J-encoded phenylalanine. The earlier analysis of some 550 of the donors excluded any sequence lacking an unambiguous match to a single V gene segment. In an earlier analysis of approximately 500 of the donors, a V segment was called functional when productive rearrangements were above 56.7%, and segregating when the standard deviation between donors exceeded 5%. A statistical classification framework was developed to diagnose cytomegalovirus status using the catalog of TCR beta chain sequences. A later analysis assigned V and J genes by comparing TCR nucleotide sequences with IMGT/GENE-DB human TR gene sequences. A later analysis assigned CDR3 sequences and most-parsimonious VDJ recombination scenarios with the TCRdist pipeline. A later analysis defined each TCR beta chain by its CDR3 amino acid sequence plus V-gene family, and excluded reads lacking a unique V-gene family. To address suspected cross-contamination and a sequencing artifact, a later analysis removed under 600 highly shared, low-generation-probability nucleotide sequences. For each public chain, a later analysis derived a clonal expansion index from normalized ranks of inferred template counts within each repertoire. In a later analysis, generation probabilities were computed using a VDJ recombination model fitted to out-of-frame rearrangements, and the results were checked against IGoR. Hypergeometric tests were used in a later analysis to score TCR-TCR, TCR-HLA and TCR-CMV co-occurrence, with a repertoire-size bias correction applied to the TCR pairs. To estimate false discovery rates, a later analysis permuted the HLA or CMV assignments 20 times. In a later analysis, co-occurring TCRs were grouped with DBSCAN, and TCRdist sequence similarity was added when clustering was performed within HLA-allele-positive subsets. Repertoires with fewer than 30,000 or more than 120,000 public chains were left out of co-occurrence clustering, as were four to six repertoires with anomalous nucleotide sharing. Drawn from immuneACCESS, this table holds only the in-frame rearrangements with V and J called that TCRdb kept. Clones are partly lost; checked studies trace under half to an unresolved V gene and leave the rest unexplained. V, J and clone size were drawn from that table, and D and trimming were deduced from the DNA. This sample's clone table shows about 130,000 clones. The leading ten clones occupy under 3.5% of the sample.

The cohort was made up of about 670 healthy bone marrow donors. All cohort members were sampled while nominally healthy, although unrecorded immune exposures were likely present. The donor was CMV seronegative and belonged to the group of around 400 seronegative cohort members. Every donor gave a peripheral blood sample, and the peripheral blood mononuclear cells from that sample were used for TCR beta sequencing. The Qiagen DNeasy Blood Extraction Kit was used to extract genomic DNA from the blood cell samples. The sequence derives from a man younger than 40 in good health and CMV-seronegative. The rearrangement joined TRBV30 to TRBJ1-6; the D gene cannot be resolved reliably. Sequenced sample: PBMCs. CDR3 region: CAWKGGNSPLHF. The nucleotides read TGTGCCTGGAAAGGAGGCAATTCACCCCTCCACTTT.